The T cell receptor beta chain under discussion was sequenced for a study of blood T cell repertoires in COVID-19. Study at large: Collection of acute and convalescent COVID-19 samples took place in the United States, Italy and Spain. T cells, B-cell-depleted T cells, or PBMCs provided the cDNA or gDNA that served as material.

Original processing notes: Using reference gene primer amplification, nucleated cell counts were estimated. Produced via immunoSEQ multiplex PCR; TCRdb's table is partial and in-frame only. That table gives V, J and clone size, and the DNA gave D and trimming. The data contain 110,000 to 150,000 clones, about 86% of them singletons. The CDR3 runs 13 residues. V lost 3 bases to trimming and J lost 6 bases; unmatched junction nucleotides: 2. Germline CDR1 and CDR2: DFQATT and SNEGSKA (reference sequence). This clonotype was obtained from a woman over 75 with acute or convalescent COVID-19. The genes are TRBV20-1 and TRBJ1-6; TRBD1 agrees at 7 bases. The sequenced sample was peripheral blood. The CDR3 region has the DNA TGCAGTGCTAGTGAGGGGGCTAATTCACCCCTCCACTTT. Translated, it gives CSASEGANSPLHF.